The rows below give T cell receptor beta chains drawn from one sample of a study of cytomegalovirus exposure and HLA in healthy donors. Assay used: immunoSEQ multiplex PCR; TCRdb lists only in-frame clones, some missing. The sample carries about 180,000 clones, approximately 86% recorded once. The sequenced sample was PBMCs. The receptors originated from a man between 18 and 35 years old in good health and CMV-seropositive. CDR3s include the opening cysteine and the closing phenylalanine or tryptophan. A D gene is named only where the DNA matches it firmly.

J: TRBJ2-3
D: NA
V: TRBV7-2
CDR3: CASSPRTLTDTQYF

J: TRBJ2-5
D: NA
V: TRBV7-9
CDR3: CASSLVTAQETQYF

J: TRBJ1-1
D: NA
V: TRBV7-3
CDR3: CASSLSGNTEAFF

J: TRBJ1-1
D: NA
V: TRBV5-1
CDR3: CASSLRGANTEAFF

J: TRBJ1-1
D: NA
V: TRBV28
CDR3: CASSGPGGNTEAFF

J: TRBJ1-2
D: NA
V: TRBV19
CDR3: CASSKQTVNYGYTF

J: TRBJ2-1
D: TRBD1
V: TRBV6-5
CDR3: CASSQTGGTYNEQFF

J: TRBJ2-5
D: TRBD1
V: TRBV6-5
CDR3: CASSPRDRQETQYF

J: TRBJ2-6
D: NA
V: TRBV9
CDR3: CASSVGISLWANVLTF

J: TRBJ1-2
D: TRBD1
V: TRBV11-2
CDR3: CASSQGGATGYTF

J: TRBJ2-6
D: NA
V: TRBV11-2
CDR3: CASRPRISGANVLTF

J: TRBJ2-7
D: TRBD2
V: TRBV7-3
CDR3: CASSSQGLAEFYEQYF

J: TRBJ2-2
D: TRBD2
V: TRBV9
CDR3: CASSSPTSATGELFF

J: TRBJ2-3
D: TRBD1
V: TRBV2
CDR3: CASGRVGDRLNTDTQYF

J: TRBJ2-1
D: TRBD2
V: TRBV9
CDR3: CASSARLAGALHNEQFF

J: TRBJ2-7
D: NA
V: TRBV6-5
CDR3: CASSSDSTEQYF

J: TRBJ1-2
D: TRBD1
V: TRBV4-3
CDR3: CASSPGQGPAAYGYTF

J: TRBJ2-5
D: NA
V: TRBV5-6
CDR3: CASSFASIGTQYF

J: TRBJ2-3
D: NA
V: TRBV11-2
CDR3: CASSLLADTQYF

J: TRBJ1-3
D: TRBD1
V: TRBV4-2
CDR3: CASSQDFQGENTIYF

J: TRBJ2-5
D: NA
V: TRBV7-9
CDR3: CASSQQGQETQYF

J: TRBJ2-7
D: NA
V: TRBV14
CDR3: CASSQGSGVISYEQYF

J: TRBJ1-5
D: NA
V: TRBV4-1
CDR3: CASSQVRGISNQPQHF

J: TRBJ2-5
D: TRBD2
V: TRBV9
CDR3: CASSSGGLAVGVQYF

J: TRBJ1-4
D: TRBD1
V: TRBV19
CDR3: CASSIAGTENEKLFF

J: TRBJ2-5
D: NA
V: TRBV10-3
CDR3: CAISPSRQETQYF

J: TRBJ2-5
D: TRBD1
V: TRBV29-1
CDR3: CSVLTGWEQETQYF

J: TRBJ2-7
D: TRBD1
V: TRBV29-1
CDR3: CSVGGIQGTQYEQYF

J: TRBJ1-2
D: TRBD1
V: TRBV18
CDR3: CASSPGQGLDYGYTF

J: TRBJ1-3
D: NA
V: TRBV7-8
CDR3: CASSLRTETGNTIYF

J: TRBJ1-1
D: NA
V: TRBV2
CDR3: CASRGDGGWNEAFF

J: TRBJ1-2
D: NA
V: TRBV30
CDR3: CAWSVAGGGGYTF

J: TRBJ1-2
D: NA
V: TRBV2
CDR3: CATKGLNYGYTF

J: TRBJ2-7
D: NA
V: TRBV14
CDR3: CASSSGPTYEQYF

J: TRBJ2-2
D: NA
V: TRBV7-3
CDR3: CASSSTATGELFF

J: TRBJ2-7
D: TRBD1
V: TRBV6-5
CDR3: CASRTPGQMSEQYF

J: TRBJ2-7
D: NA
V: TRBV9
CDR3: CASSVAGTPTYEQYF

J: TRBJ2-3
D: NA
V: TRBV4-3
CDR3: CASSQGAAFSGTDTQYF

J: TRBJ2-3
D: NA
V: TRBV27
CDR3: CASTSTDTQYF

J: TRBJ2-2
D: TRBD1
V: TRBV12-5
CDR3: CASGLVQGGAGELFF